Below, 22 T cell receptor beta chains from the same sample are listed, as sequenced in a study of T-cell reconstitution after alpha-beta-depleted transplantation in children (dated by TCRdb to about 2016). The treatment or condition label for this specimen denotes: allogeneic hematopoietic cell transplantation with graft depleted of TCRalphabeta T cells and CD19 B cells. The library was produced with PCR. TCRdb records Illumina HiSeq 2500 as the sequencer. Molecular barcoding was employed in the preparation of TCR libraries, with unique molecular identifiers being used to normalize TCRbeta repertoire quantification. TCRdb ran its own pipeline on the public reads, namely fastp trimming at Q25 and MiXCR clone calling, and kept in-frame beta chains. A single entry per CDR3 protein holds the most common genes and DNA from its merged rows. The sample table contains about a million distinct CDR3 sequences; only one count was recorded for around 30% of them. The ten largest clones capture 28% of the sample.

This material consisted of PBMCs, mostly from graft donor cells, taken 360 days after TCRalphabeta/CD19-depleted stem cell transplant. These receptors originate from a boy younger than two who had a stem cell transplant for SCID, so the T cells may come from the graft donor.

The chain employs TRBV24-1 and TRBJ2-5; D not certain. Trimming cost V 1 base and J 5 bases, with 1 base left between them. CDR3 length: 11 amino acids. In germline, CDR1 is KGHDR, CDR2 SFDVKD. CDR3 residues: CATSDFETQYF. In nucleotides, the CDR3 is TGTGCCACCAGTGATTTCGAGACCCAGTACTTC.

This clonotype was counted only a few times. The chain carries TRBV9 and TRBJ2-1; D may be TRBD2 (6 bases). V lost 0 bases to trimming and J lost 1 base, with 8 bases between them. The V gene's germline CDR1 is SGDLS and CDR2 YYNGEE. The CDR3 extends over 15 amino acids. The CDR3 DNA reads as TGTGCCAGCAGCGTAGTAGGACTATCCTACAATGAGCAGTTCTTC. It translates to CASSVVGLSYNEQFF.

This clonotype was counted ten times or more. The V gene is TRBV12-3 or TRBV12-4, the J gene TRBJ2-7, with 7 bases identical to TRBD1. This CDR3 has 13 amino acids. Trimming cost V 2 bases and J 5 bases; bases outside gene matches: 3. The CDR3 here is CASSLRGLHEQYF. The CDR3 DNA is TGTGCCAGCAGTTTAAGGGGGCTCCACGAGCAGTACTTC.

The chain carries TRBV6-2 or TRBV6-3 and TRBJ2-5; D call uncertain. The CDR3 is 14 residues long. V was pared by 6 bases and J by 7 bases, with 18 bases between. Per the germline V gene, CDR1 is MNHEY and CDR2 is SVGEGT. The CDR3 region has the DNA TGTGCCAGCAGCGGACGACACGGACGCTGGACCCAGTACTTC. Translated: CASSGRHGRWTQYF.

The chain is built from TRBV3-2 and TRBJ2-2; the DNA was not used to check the table's D call, TRBD2. TRBV3-2 is a pseudogene locus. The CDR3 spans 20 residues. CDR3 nucleotides: TGTGCCAGCAGCCGCAACTCCGGGACTAGCGGGGGGCTGAACACCGGGGAGCTGTTTTTT. It encodes CASSRNSGTSGGLNTGELFF.

This clonotype occurred a few times. The chain joins TRBV18 to TRBJ2-7; 7 positions agree with TRBD2. Germline V gives CDR1 KGHSH, CDR2 LQKENI. V shed 2 bases and J 5 bases; nucleotides not matched to a gene: 3. The CDR3 loop spans 13 amino acids. The CDR3 sequence is CASSPGEGHEQYF. CDR3 DNA sequence: TGTGCCAGCTCACCAGGGGAGGGCCACGAGCAGTACTTC.

This clonotype was seen many times. This rearrangement joins TRBV20-1 to TRBJ2-3; 9 positions agree with TRBD2. The CDR3 sequence is 16 residues long. Germline V CDR1 and CDR2: DFQATT, SNEGSKA (reference sequence). V was pared by 2 bases and J by 4 bases, with 10 bases of the junction left unmatched. CDR3 bases: TGCAGTGCTAGAATACGTGCTAGCGGGGCCCCAGATACGCAGTATTTT. Encoded protein: CSARIRASGAPDTQYF.

The chain joins TRBV29-1 to TRBJ2-3; D is uncertain. Trimming took 0 bases from V and 5 from J, leaving 15 bases between them. The CDR3 extends over 15 amino acids. Germline V CDR1 and CDR2: SQVTM, ANQGSEA. The CDR3 is CSVEDRPIRVDTQYF. The CDR3 DNA reads as TGCAGCGTTGAAGATCGACCCATTCGAGTAGATACGCAGTATTTT.

The chain has TRBV7-3 and TRBJ2-2; 9 nucleotides align to TRBD1. Germline loops: CDR1 SGHTA, CDR2 FQGTGA. V shed 5 bases and J 6 bases; nucleotides not matched to a gene: 1. This CDR3 has 13 residues. The CDR3 region has the DNA TGTGCCAGCAGCGGGGACAGGGCCGGGGAGCTGTTTTTT. This translates into CASSGDRAGELFF.

This clonotype appeared a single time. This sequence joins TRBV19 and TRBJ2-6; perhaps TRBD2 as D (6 bases). V lost 3 bases, J lost 2 bases, and 17 bases lay in between. Germline V gene data show CDR1 as LNHDA and CDR2 as SQIVND (reference sequence). CDR3 size: 18 residues. The CDR3 loop is CASSILGGITTGANVLTF. The CDR3 bases are TGTGCCAGTAGTATCCTGGGAGGCATTACGACTGGGGCCAACGTCCTGACTTTC.

This sequence joins TRBV20-1 and TRBJ2-7, with 11 bases fitting TRBD1. The CDR3 contains 13 residues. Germline V gives CDR1 DFQATT, CDR2 SNEGSKA (reference sequence). The CDR3 sequence is CSTHGQGAGEQYF. In DNA, the CDR3 is TGCAGCACCCACGGACAGGGGGCGGGTGAGCAGTACTTC.

CDR3 sequence: CASSPSGAPSTDTQYF. CDR3 DNA sequence: TGTGCCAGCAGCCCAAGCGGGGCACCTAGCACAGATACGCAGTATTTT. The gene calls are TRBV6-1 and TRBJ2-3; TRBD2 matches 7 bases. Trimming took 6 bases from V and 0 from J; bases not matched to a gene: 9. The CDR3 consists of 16 residues. The V gene's germline CDR1 is MNHNS and CDR2 SASEGT.

This clonotype was observed a few times. V is TRBV3-1 and J is TRBJ2-1; TRBD1 might be the D (6 bases). Germline CDR1 LGHDT, CDR2 YNNKEL (reference sequence). This CDR3 comprises 16 residues. Trimming cost V 1 base and J 6 bases, with 16 bases left between them. The CDR3 sequence: CASSQVWGRTFNEQFF. DNA of the CDR3: TGTGCCAGCAGCCAAGTCTGGGGGCGCACCTTCAATGAGCAGTTCTTC.

This clonotype was picked up a small number of times. The V call is TRBV7-9, the J call TRBJ1-3, with D possibly matching TRBD1 (5 bases). Germline values: CDR1 SEHNR, CDR2 FQNEAQ (reference sequence). V was trimmed by 2 bases and J by 4 bases, leaving 9 bases between them. This CDR3 contains 14 residues. The CDR3 nucleotides read TGTGCCAGCAGCTTAAAGGACACGGGAAACACCATATATTTT. This encodes CASSLKDTGNTIYF.

This clonotype appeared a few times. This chain uses TRBV5-1 with TRBJ1-1; maybe TRBD1 (5 bases). Trimming removed 1 base from V and 7 bases from J, with 11 bases in between. From germline, CDR1 is SGHRS and CDR2 YFSETQ. This CDR3 is 13 amino acids long. The CDR3 protein is CASSLSGRNEAFF. DNA for the CDR3: TGCGCCAGCAGCTTGTCAGGGCGTAATGAAGCTTTCTTT.

The rearrangement uses TRBV28 and TRBJ2-5; tentative D call: TRBD2 (5 bases). V was trimmed by 11 bases and J by 5 bases, leaving 15 bases between them. Germline CDR1 reads MDHEN; CDR2 reads SYDVKM. This CDR3 comprises 12 residues. CDR3 nucleotide sequence: TGTGCCTGCCGCGGAGGTCTGGAGACCCAGTACTTC. Amino acids: CACRGGLETQYF.

The J gene is TRBJ1-5, the V gene TRBV4-1; tentatively, D is TRBD1 (5 bases). Per the germline V gene, CDR1 is MGHRA and CDR2 is YSYEKL. The CDR3 covers 16 residues. Trimming left V 0 bases short and J 0 bases short, with 9 bases between. CDR3 sequence: CASSQEGDYSNQPQHF. CDR3 in DNA: TGCGCCAGCAGCCAAGAGGGGGATTATAGCAATCAGCCCCAGCATTTT.

This clonotype came up a few times. Its ends do not fully match the called genes, so a read error is possible. This chain uses TRBV20-1 with TRBJ2-3; TRBD2 is a possible D gene (6 bases). The CDR3 extends over 11 amino acids. In germline, CDR1 is DFQATT, CDR2 SNEGSKA (reference sequence). This CDR3 reads CSGRLEDTQYF. The CDR3 nucleotides read TGCAGTGGTAGACTAGAGGATACGCAGTATTTT.

This clonotype was counted a few times. J is TRBJ2-7 and V is TRBV10-1, with TRBD1 identical over 11 bases. Per the germline V gene, CDR1 is WNHNN and CDR2 is SYGVQD (reference sequence). The ends lost 3 bases at V and 6 bases at J; junction bases unmatched: 7. The CDR3 spans 15 residues. CDR3 nucleotides: TGCGCCAGCAGTGAAACCCGGACAGGGGGCAGCGAGCAGTACTTC. Its protein product is CASSETRTGGSEQYF.

This clonotype was observed many times. V gene TRBV28 combines with J gene TRBJ2-2, with 7 bases lining up with TRBD2. This CDR3 region has 16 residues. V was pared by 4 bases and J by 0 bases, with 5 bases of the junction left unmatched. Per the germline V gene, CDR1 is MDHEN and CDR2 is SYDVKM. The CDR3 sequence is CASSWARGANTGELFF. The CDR3 DNA reads TGTGCCAGCAGTTGGGCCCGGGGGGCGAACACCGGGGAGCTGTTTTTT.

The chain joins TRBV4-1 to TRBJ2-7; TRBD1 matches 8 bases. The CDR3 length is 16 residues. V lost 1 base to trimming and J lost 7 bases; unmatched junction nucleotides: 12. The V gene's germline CDR1 is MGHRA and CDR2 YSYEKL. The CDR3 protein is CASSQGDRIGGYEQYF. Written as DNA, the CDR3 is TGCGCCAGCAGCCAAGGGGACAGGATAGGGGGGTATGAGCAGTACTTC.

This clonotype showed up just a few times. The J gene is TRBJ2-5, the V gene TRBV4-2, with 14 bases matching TRBD2. The CDR3 has 17 residues. The germline V gene has CDR1 LGHNA and CDR2 YNFKEQ. V was pared by 3 bases and J by 5 bases, with 8 bases of the junction left unmatched. CDR3 loop: CASSQTTSGGAVETQYF. CDR3 coding DNA: TGTGCCAGCAGCCAGACGACTAGCGGGGGGGCAGTGGAGACCCAGTACTTC.